This T cell receptor (beta chain) was recovered during a study of blood T cell repertoires in COVID-19. As for the study in general: PBMCs, B-cell-depleted T cells, or T cells were the source of the cDNA or gDNA that made up the material.

This table comes from immunoSEQ multiplex PCR, and its TCRdb copy is limited to in-frame clones, with some not included. Among some 220,000 clones listed, just under 85% were seen once. The CDR3 runs 19 residues. Germline V lookup: CDR1 PRHDT, CDR2 FYEKMQ (reference sequence). Trimming cost V 5 bases and J 0 bases; bases outside gene matches: 17. Source material: peripheral blood. V gene TRBV13 combines with J gene TRBJ2-5; 8 bases map to TRBD2. The clonotype comes from a woman aged 60-70 years with active or convalescent COVID-19. The CDR3 is CASSRPGGPGDDDQETQYF. The CDR3 coding sequence is TGTGCCAGCAGCCGCCCGGGGGGGCCGGGAGATGACGACCAAGAGACCCAGTACTTC.